This is a list of T cell receptor beta chains from one sample in a study of regulatory T cells in long-lasting Graves disease. TCRdb used MiXCR to reprocess the multiplex PCR reads, holding one entry per CDR3 protein. The repertoire consists of roughly 400,000 distinct CDR3 sequences, with around a fifth occurring once and the leading ten covering approximately 14%. This material consisted of peripheral blood mononuclear cells (PBMCs), taken when the disease was refractory, from a patient treated with antithyroid drugs. The receptors originated from a female donor with Graves disease. Each CDR3 is given with its conserved first and last residue. The order of the fields is CDR3 DNA, CDR3 protein, J gene, D gene, V gene, clone size. A D gene is named only where the DNA matches it firmly. For some rows the clone size is stated as once, few or many, or as a class when expanded; others skip it.

CDR3nt: TGTGCCAGCAGCGAGGACAGGGAGGTCACTGAAGCTTTCTTT
CDR3aa: CASSEDREVTEAFF
j_gene: TRBJ1-1
d_gene: TRBD1
v_gene: TRBV11-2
abundance: NA

CDR3nt: TGCGCCAGCAGTCACCGCCCGACAGGGGTGGAGACCCAGTACTTC
CDR3aa: CASSHRPTGVETQYF
j_gene: TRBJ2-5
d_gene: TRBD1
v_gene: TRBV10-2
abundance: few

CDR3nt: TGCAGTGCTAGTTTAGGGACAGGGGAAGAGACCCAGTACTTC
CDR3aa: CSASLGTGEETQYF
j_gene: TRBJ2-5
d_gene: TRBD1
v_gene: TRBV20-1
abundance: many

CDR3nt: TGTGCCAGCAGCCAAGGGTATAGCGGATACGAGCAGTACTTC
CDR3aa: CASSQGYSGYEQYF
j_gene: TRBJ2-7
d_gene: NA
v_gene: TRBV3-1
abundance: many

CDR3nt: TGCGCCAGCAGCCCCGGGACACCAAGAAACACCGGGGAGCTGTTTTTT
CDR3aa: CASSPGTPRNTGELFF
j_gene: TRBJ2-2
d_gene: NA
v_gene: TRBV5-1
abundance: few

CDR3nt: TGCGCCAGCACCGAGGACAGGGTAGGGACAGATACGCAGTATTTT
CDR3aa: CASTEDRVGTDTQYF
j_gene: TRBJ2-3
d_gene: TRBD1
v_gene: TRBV5-1
abundance: few

CDR3nt: TGTGCCAGCAGCGTAGAGGGGGTCTCTGGAAACACCATATATTTT
CDR3aa: CASSVEGVSGNTIYF
j_gene: TRBJ1-3
d_gene: NA
v_gene: TRBV9
abundance: NA

CDR3nt: TGCAGTGCTTACTCTAGCGGGGCACAAGAGACCCAGTACTTC
CDR3aa: CSAYSSGAQETQYF
j_gene: TRBJ2-5
d_gene: TRBD2
v_gene: TRBV20-1
abundance: NA

CDR3nt: TGCAGCGTTGGAGCTACAGGGGCTAACTATGGCTACACCTTC
CDR3aa: CSVGATGANYGYTF
j_gene: TRBJ1-2
d_gene: TRBD1
v_gene: TRBV29-1
abundance: many

CDR3nt: TGTGCCAGCAGTGAAGGGCAGGTCGAGGCTCAGCCCCAGCATTTT
CDR3aa: CASSEGQVEAQPQHF
j_gene: TRBJ1-5
d_gene: NA
v_gene: TRBV2
abundance: many

CDR3nt: TGTGCCAGCAGCTTATCAGTAGCGGCAGGGTCCTCCTACGAGCAGTACTTC
CDR3aa: CASSLSVAAGSSYEQYF
j_gene: TRBJ2-7
d_gene: NA
v_gene: TRBV11-2
abundance: NA

CDR3nt: TGTGCCAGCAGTTTATCAGGACAGGGAAACACCATATATTTT
CDR3aa: CASSLSGQGNTIYF
j_gene: TRBJ1-3
d_gene: NA
v_gene: TRBV28
abundance: few

CDR3nt: TGCGCCAGCAGCTTGGAGGACAGAGCGAACACTGAAGCTTTCTTT
CDR3aa: CASSLEDRANTEAFF
j_gene: TRBJ1-1
d_gene: NA
v_gene: TRBV5-1
abundance: NA

CDR3nt: TGCAGCGTAGAGGTGAGCTCCTACGAGCAGTACTTC
CDR3aa: CSVEVSSYEQYF
j_gene: TRBJ2-7
d_gene: NA
v_gene: TRBV29-1
abundance: many